This T cell receptor (beta chain) was profiled in a study of blood T cell repertoires in COVID-19. The study recruited people aged about 18 to 89 years across approximately 24 US areas. TCRdb's table, derived via immunoSEQ multiplex PCR, lists solely in-frame clones and lacks some. The sample records a few hundred thousand clones, about 86% being singletons. Trimming stripped 0 bases from V and 4 bases from J, with 19 bases between. The CDR3 has 17 amino acids. CDR1 is SGHTA, CDR2 FQGNSA, per germline. The chain recombines TRBV7-2 with TRBJ2-7; possible D gene TRBD2, 5 bases. The sequence was collected from a woman aged 40 to 55 with acute COVID-19. The sample taken for sequencing was PBMCs or T cells enriched from blood (not recorded which). The CDR3 DNA follows: TGTGCCAGCAGCTTAGCTACTAGTAACACAGCTCCTTACGAGCAGTACTTC. It specifies CASSLATSNTAPYEQYF.